This T cell receptor (beta chain) was obtained from a study of T and B cells in COVID-19 patients (dated by TCRdb to 2018 to 2021). General notes on the study: Using TRB and IGH repertoire sequencing of peripheral blood, the study characterized adaptive immunity in COVID-19 patients who had active infection or had recovered. Of the 20 to 25 patients in the active-infection cohort, about 18 had comorbidities associated with unfavorable COVID-19 outcome. As many as 9 follow-up blood samples were taken per patient, and some of the samples covered different disease stages within the same individual. For the repertoire analyses, the comparison was an age-matched reference group of about 36 healthy donors who were negative for COVID-19 antibodies. The repository of TCR and BCR sequences included more than 55 time points from about 35 patients, and more than 7 million TCR sequences were analysed. Two patients were included in both the recovered and active cohorts because samples were available from active disease and after recovery. A recovered cohort included more than 15 patients who provided 20 to 25 samples, and most of these patients had mild to moderate COVID-19 treated on an outpatient basis. Median age was approximately 30 years in the recovered cohort versus about 63 years in the active-infection cohort. Of the roughly 19 patients in the active-infection cohort, eleven to twelve were critically ill and needed mechanical ventilation or ECMO.

The research as a whole found: Few blood samples were available from mildly ill patients while symptoms were present or from severe cases at early time points. Patients with COVID-19 were reported to show strongly skewed TRBV/TRBJ gene usage. During active COVID-19 the TRB repertoires were highly clonal, but at recovery diversity and richness rose above the levels seen in healthy donors. Specific T cell subsets (CD4+/Treg/CD8+) and sorted SARS-CoV-2-responsive or tetramer+ T cells had not yet been sequenced, and the corresponding sequencing experiments were ongoing. The cohort was considered too small to assess HLA contributions to COVID-19 susceptibility or severity. Prospective validation of the reported TCR clusters was stated to be required before clinical use. A total of roughly 2,500 exclusive TCR clusters, including some 31 low-pGen clusters, were found in the recovered cohort.

TRB repertoires were amplified from 250-500 ng of genomic DNA extracted from blood. This clonotype was counted a few times. Its antigen is currently not known. No base quality information exists; no much larger clone differs at one position. These reads were obtained on an Illumina MiSeq. Multiplex PCR with BIOMED2 TRB-A/B primer pools was used to amplify TRB rearrangements. Illumina-compatible adapters and 7-nucleotide sample barcodes were attached to the amplicons through two consecutive PCRs. All library PCRs used Phusion HS II polymerase. Amplicons were gel-purified with the NucleoSpin Gel and PCR Clean-up kit, quantified on Qubit, and pooled at 3 to 4 nM. Amplicon pool quality was checked on an Agilent 2100 Bioanalyzer before Illumina next-generation sequencing. Concerning the study's data processing: MiXCR 3.0.8 with the default MiXCR reference library was used to annotate TRB rearrangements. Sequences with fewer than 2 reads and non-productive reads were filtered out, and every unique CDR3 nucleotide sequence was treated as a single clone. R 3.5.1 was used to calculate clonality, diversity, richness and V-J gene usage. GLIPH2 was used for TCR clustering by CDR3 similarity, and generation probabilities were calculated by OLGA. Only GLIPH2 clusters containing at least four unique TCR clonotypes present in at least three individuals were kept. TCRdb passed the public sequencing reads through fastp at Q25 and MiXCR, retaining productive beta sequences. Each CDR3 protein appears once, grouped with its most common genes and DNA. In this record, the V and J calls reflect TCRdb's handling and not the investigators' own analysis. For this sample there are about 22,000 distinct CDR3 sequences; roughly 29% appear just once. The ten top clones hold about 3% of the sample.

This clonotype was sampled from a human donor who had recovered from COVID-19. The specimen sequenced was blood.

The CDR3 protein is CASSEDRDTEAFF. In nucleotide form, the sequence is TGTGCCAGTAGTGAGGACAGGGACACTGAAGCTTTCTTT. The sequence joins TRBV19 to TRBJ1-1, and 8 junctional nucleotides match TRBD1. From the cysteine up to the phenylalanine, the CDR3 has a length of 13 residues. This entry keeps only the CDR3 DNA: 39 bases, framed from base 1. Germline trimming: 5 bases from V, 3 bases from J; junction bases outside gene matches: 2. Via the germline V gene (reference sequence), CDR1 is LNHDA and CDR2 SQIVND.